This is a list of T cell receptor beta chains from one sample in a study of blood T cell repertoires in COVID-19. The protocol was immunoSEQ multiplex PCR, while the TCRdb copy is restricted to in-frame clones and leaves out a portion. The sample carries about 42,000 clones, roughly 90% recorded once. Specimen: peripheral blood. These TCRs come from a human donor in a cohort sampled during active COVID-19. The CDR3 runs from the conserved cysteine through the conserved F or W. A D gene is named only where the DNA matches it firmly. Clone size is given for some rows only: seen once, a few or many times, or a class if the clone is expanded.

j_gene | d_gene | v_gene | abundance | CDR3aa | CDR3nt
TRBJ2-7 | TRBD1 | TRBV6-4 | NA | CASSDSKGQGSLGCEQYF | TGTGCCAGCAGTGACTCGAAGGGACAGGGTTCTCTCGGTTGCGAGCAGTACTTC
TRBJ1-2 | TRBD1 | TRBV11-2 | NA | CASSLVRWGTASYGYTF | TGTGCCAGCAGCTTAGTGCGGTGGGGGACAGCCTCCTATGGCTACACCTTC
TRBJ1-1 | NA | TRBV18 | NA | CASSEMGPGNTEAFF | TGTGCCAGCTCGGAAATGGGCCCAGGGAACACTGAAGCTTTCTTT
TRBJ2-1 | TRBD2 | TRBV19 | NA | CASSIIGGADNEQFF | TGTGCCAGTAGTATCATCGGGGGGGCAGACAATGAGCAGTTCTTC
TRBJ2-7 | NA | TRBV2 | NA | CASSEASTGSYEQYF | TGTGCCAGCAGTGAAGCGAGCACAGGGTCCTACGAGCAGTACTTC
TRBJ2-7 | TRBD1 | TRBV25-1 | once | CASSSGQGSSYEQYF | TGTGCCAGCAGCTCGGGACAGGGAAGCTCCTACGAGCAGTACTTC
TRBJ2-4 | TRBD2 | TRBV4-3 | NA | CAPSGGLAKNIQYF | TGCGCCCCTAGCGGGGGGTTGGCCAAAAACATTCAGTACTTC
TRBJ1-1 | NA | TRBV5-1 | NA | CASSSAAGDKNTEAFF | TGCGCCAGCAGTTCTGCGGCAGGGGATAAGAACACTGAAGCTTTCTTT
TRBJ2-7 | TRBD2 | TRBV5-1 | NA | CASSYSTSGAYEQYF | TGCGCCAGCAGCTATTCGACTAGCGGGGCCTACGAGCAGTACTTC
TRBJ1-2 | NA | TRBV6-5 | once | CASRKDTNYGYTF | TGTGCCAGCAGGAAGGACACCAACTATGGCTACACCTTC
TRBJ2-2 | NA | TRBV5-1 | NA | CASSSTSNTGELFF | TGCGCCAGCAGCTCCACTTCGAACACCGGGGAGCTGTTTTTT
TRBJ2-7 | TRBD1 | TRBV6-2/TRBV6-3 | NA | CASSLGGSHEQYF | TGTGCCAGCAGTTTAGGGGGCTCCCACGAGCAGTACTTC
TRBJ1-4 | NA | TRBV11-2 | NA | CASSSTRGSANEKLFF | TGTGCCAGCAGCTCCACCAGGGGTTCGGCTAATGAAAAACTGTTTTTT
TRBJ1-6 | NA | TRBV10-3 | NA | CAISALENSPLHF | TGTGCCATCAGTGCCCTCGAGAATTCACCCCTCCACTTT
TRBJ2-6 | NA | TRBV1 | NA | CTSSPTSSGANVLTF | TGCACCAGCAGCCCGACTAGCTCTGGGGCCAACGTCCTGACTTTC
TRBJ1-1 | TRBD1 | TRBV25-1 | NA | CASSRQGANTEAFF | TGTGCCAGCAGTCGACAGGGGGCGAACACTGAAGCTTTCTTT
TRBJ2-1 | NA | TRBV6-5 | NA | CASSRGPYNEQFF | TGTGCCAGCAGTCGGGGTCCCTACAATGAGCAGTTCTTC
TRBJ1-1 | TRBD1 | TRBV19 | NA | CASSRQGSNTEAFF | TGTGCCAGTAGTAGACAGGGGTCGAACACTGAAGCTTTCTTT
TRBJ2-7 | NA | TRBV27 | few | CASSLGQAGYEQYF | TGTGCCAGCAGTTTAGGCCAGGCCGGCTACGAGCAGTACTTC
TRBJ1-3 | NA | TRBV19 | NA | CASSPGSGNTIYF | TGTGCCAGTAGTCCCGGGAGCGGAAACACCATATATTTT
TRBJ1-2 | TRBD1 | TRBV10-2 | NA | CASTTQGVPYGYTF | TGCGCCAGCACCACCCAGGGGGTACCCTATGGCTACACCTTC
TRBJ1-2 | TRBD1 | TRBV6-2/TRBV6-3 | NA | CASSYSISEGARYGYTF | TGTGCCAGCAGTTACTCGATCTCTGAGGGGGCAAGGTATGGCTACACCTTC
TRBJ1-4 | NA | TRBV6-1 | NA | CASSDGDPRGKLFF | TGTGCCAGCAGTGATGGCGACCCCAGAGGAAAACTGTTTTTT
TRBJ1-2 | TRBD1 | TRBV5-1 | NA | CASSPGQGIDGYTF | TGCGCCAGCAGCCCGGGACAGGGGATTGATGGCTACACCTTC
TRBJ1-6 | NA | TRBV6-5 | NA | CASSQGGVGSPLHF | TGTGCCAGCAGCCAAGGGGGGGTGGGTTCACCCCTCCACTTT
TRBJ1-2 | NA | TRBV27 | few | CASRSVTNYGYTF | TGTGCCAGCAGGTCGGTTACTAACTATGGCTACACCTTC
TRBJ1-1 | TRBD1 | TRBV7-6 | NA | CASSPTGRIEAFF | TGTGCCAGCAGCCCGACAGGGCGGATTGAAGCTTTCTTT
TRBJ1-5 | NA | TRBV21-1 | once | CASSKGSAAYNNQPQHF | TGTGCCAGCAGCAAAGGATCGGCAGCGTATAACAATCAGCCCCAGCATTTT